The 9 T cell receptor beta chains below all came from one sample that was sequenced in a study of T cell repertoires in aging, cancer and after chemotherapy. The template was genomic DNA from peripheral blood, not RNA. TRB rearrangements spanning V, D and J were amplified using mixed TRB-A/B primers. TCRdb independently ran MiXCR on the multiplex PCR reads; one entry per CDR3 protein. The table has hundreds of distinct CDR3 sequences, around a quarter seen once. The sample consisted of blood. The receptors shown here come from a human donor with a solid tumor.

This clonotype is deemed large. The chain couples TRBV7-9 to TRBJ2-7; weak D call: TRBD1 (6 bases). CDR1 and CDR2 from the germline V gene are SEHNR and FQNEAQ (reference sequence). Trimming cost V 7 bases and J 2 bases, with 12 bases left between them. The CDR3 runs to 13 residues. The CDR3 sequence is CASTSGVPYEQYF. The CDR3 region has the DNA TGTGCCAGCACCTCAGGGGTCCCCTACGAGCAGTACTTC.

A few counts support this clonotype. J is TRBJ1-5 and V is TRBV5-6; D remains unclear. Germline V gene data show CDR1 as SGHDT and CDR2 as YYEEEE. The CDR3 spans 14 residues. With 3 bases removed from V and 9 bases from J, the gap between germline ends came to 16 bases. As DNA, the CDR3 is TGTGCCAGCAGCTCTAAATCCCGGGGTTGGCCCCAGCATTTT. Protein product: CASSSKSRGWPQHF.

This clonotype has just a few counts. This chain joins TRBV20-1 and TRBJ2-1; weak D call: TRBD1 (6 bases). This CDR3 region has 11 residues. CDR1 and CDR2 (germline): DFQATT, SNEGSKA (reference sequence). V was trimmed by 1 base and J by 10 bases, leaving 8 bases between them. CDR3 sequence: CSARAGTEQFF. Written as DNA, the CDR3 is TGCAGTGCTAGAGCCGGGACAGAGCAGTTCTTC.

Sample share makes this clonotype medium-sized (0.01 to 0.1%). This chain joins TRBV6-1 and TRBJ1-6; D unclear. Germline-derived CDR1 and CDR2 are MNHNS and SASEGT. CDR3 length: 12 residues. V lost 4 bases, J lost 7 bases, and 5 bases lay in between. The CDR3 region has the DNA TGTGCCAGCAGTGCGTGGAATTCACCCCTCCACTTT. Residues: CASSAWNSPLHF.

This clonotype was recorded a few times. The rearrangement links TRBV7-2 to TRBJ2-7; a weak D match, TRBD1 (5 bases). Germline V gene data show CDR1 as SGHTA and CDR2 as FQGNSA. Trimming left V 7 bases short and J 4 bases short, with 20 bases between. The CDR3 has 15 amino acids. The CDR3 bases are TGTGCCAGCACCGCGGATGGGCAGGGTTGGTACGAGCAGTACTTC. It codes for CASTADGQGWYEQYF.

As DNA, the CDR3 is TGTGCCAGCAGTCCTGGACAGCCGAAGACTGAAGCTTTCTTT. Translation: CASSPGQPKTEAFF. This chain connects TRBV6-5 to TRBJ1-1; perhaps TRBD1 as D (6 bases). This CDR3 has 14 amino acids. Trimming shortened V by 5 bases and J by 5 bases, and 15 bases separated the two germline ends. CDR1 is MNHEY and CDR2 is SVGAGI in the germline V gene.

This clonotype is categorized as medium-sized. This chain links TRBV10-3 with TRBJ1-5; D call uncertain. The length of the CDR3 is 9 residues. From germline, CDR1 is ENHRY and CDR2 SYGVKD. V shed 11 bases and J shed 13 bases, with 12 bases lying between them. The CDR3 DNA is TGTGCCGCCTCGGGTTGGCAGCATTTT. It is translated as CAASGWQHF.

The rearrangement uses TRBV18 and TRBJ1-4; D unresolved. CDR1 and CDR2 from the germline V gene are KGHSH and LQKENI. The CDR3 length is 16 residues. Deletions cut 1 base from V and 0 bases from J, with 9 bases between. CDR3 DNA: TGTGCCAGCTCACCACTCGCAATCCCAACTAATGAAAAACTGTTTTTT. Its translation: CASSPLAIPTNEKLFF.

This clonotype is labeled as medium-sized. V and J are TRBV15 and TRBJ2-5; a weak D match, TRBD1 (6 bases). CDR1 and CDR2 from the germline V gene are LNHNV and YYDKDF (reference sequence). Trimming took 1 base from V and 2 from J, leaving 14 bases between them. This CDR3 has 16 amino acids. The CDR3 DNA is TGTGCCACCAGCAGAGTACCGGGACATCCTCAAGAGACCCAGTACTTC. Protein: CATSRVPGHPQETQYF. The variable domain in full, completed from reference TRBV15 and TRBJ2-5, reads DAMVIQNPRYQVTQFGKPVTLSCSQTLNHNVMYWYQQKSSQAPKLLFHYYDKDFNNEADTPDNFQSRRPNTSFCFLDIRSPGLGDTAMYLCATSRVPGHPQETQYFGPGTRLLVL.